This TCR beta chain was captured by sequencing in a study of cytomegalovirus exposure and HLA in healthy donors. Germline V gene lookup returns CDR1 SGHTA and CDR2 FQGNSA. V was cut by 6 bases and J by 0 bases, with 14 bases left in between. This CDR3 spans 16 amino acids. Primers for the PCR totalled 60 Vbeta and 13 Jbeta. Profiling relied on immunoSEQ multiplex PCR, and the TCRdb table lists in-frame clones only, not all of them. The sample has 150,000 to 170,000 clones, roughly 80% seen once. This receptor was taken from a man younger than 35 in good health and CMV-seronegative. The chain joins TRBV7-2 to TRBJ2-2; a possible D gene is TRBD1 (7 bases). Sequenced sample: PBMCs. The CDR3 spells CASSPQGGSNTGELFF. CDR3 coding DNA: TGTGCCAGCAGTCCGCAGGGGGGCTCGAACACCGGGGAGCTGTTTTTT.